This TCR beta chain was sequenced for a study of cytomegalovirus exposure and HLA in healthy donors. General study results and limits: Investigators reported 150 to 200 TCR beta chains as tied to cytomegalovirus. Earlier results showed most TCR beta V segments being productive about 90% or about 30% of the time.

In its sample, this clone was seen a few times. The antigen is unknown. Healthy bone marrow donors made up the donors. CDR3 size: 15 residues. Germline CDR1 and CDR2: SEHNR and FQNEAQ (reference sequence). V was trimmed by 4 bases and J by 0 bases, leaving 10 bases between them. PCR was performed using 60 Vbeta and 13 Jbeta primers. Measured with immunoSEQ multiplex PCR; TCRdb has only the in-frame clones, and not every one. The data hold 150,000 or so clones, with around 10% observed a single time. The specimen sequenced was PBMCs. This sequence joins TRBV7-9 and TRBJ2-1; D remains unclear. The source is a man aged 45-65 years in good health and CMV-seronegative. The CDR3 nucleotides are TGTGCCAGCAGCTCCCTACAGAGCTCCTACAATGAGCAGTTCTTC. This gives the protein CASSSLQSSYNEQFF.